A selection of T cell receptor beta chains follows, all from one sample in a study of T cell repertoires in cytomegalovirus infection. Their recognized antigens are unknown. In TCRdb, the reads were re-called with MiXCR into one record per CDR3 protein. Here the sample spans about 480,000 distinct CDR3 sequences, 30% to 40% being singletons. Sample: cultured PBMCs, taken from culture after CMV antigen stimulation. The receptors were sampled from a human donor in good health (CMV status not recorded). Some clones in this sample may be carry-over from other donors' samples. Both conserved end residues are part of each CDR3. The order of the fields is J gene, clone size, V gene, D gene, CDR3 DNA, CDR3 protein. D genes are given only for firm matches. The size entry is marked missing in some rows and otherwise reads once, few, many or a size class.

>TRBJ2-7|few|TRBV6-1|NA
TGTGCCAGCGGGAACGAGCAGTACTTC
CASGNEQYF
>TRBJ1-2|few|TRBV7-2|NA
TGTGCCAGCAGCTTCGGGGACCCCATTTTAGCTTATGGCTACACCTTC
CASSFGDPILAYGYTF
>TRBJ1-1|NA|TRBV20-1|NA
TGCAGTGCTAGAGAGGGACCGAACACTGAAGCTTTCTTT
CSAREGPNTEAFF
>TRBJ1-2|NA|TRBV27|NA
TGTGCCAGCAGTTTAGGTCCCGTGTATGGCGACTATGGCTACACCTTC
CASSLGPVYGDYGYTF
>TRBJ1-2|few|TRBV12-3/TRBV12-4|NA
TGTGCCAGCAGTTCCACAGGCAGAGCCGGCGGCTACACCTTC
CASSSTGRAGGYTF
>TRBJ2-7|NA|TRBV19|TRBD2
TGTGCCAGTAGTGGACTCCGGGACTATGCCTACGAGCAGTACTTC
CASSGLRDYAYEQYF
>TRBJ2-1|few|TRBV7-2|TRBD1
TGTGCCAGCAGCTACACGGACAGGGGACGGGATGAGCAGTTCTTC
CASSYTDRGRDEQFF
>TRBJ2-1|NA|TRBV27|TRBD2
TGTGCCAGCAGTCTCGGACTAGCGGGAGGGCCAGTTTCGAATGAGCAGTTCTTC
CASSLGLAGGPVSNEQFF
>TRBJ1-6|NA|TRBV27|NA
TGTGCCAGCAGACGTCTGGATGGAACACCCCTCCACTTT
CASRRLDGTPLHF
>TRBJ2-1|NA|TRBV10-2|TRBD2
TGCGCCACGTCGACTAGCGCGAACAATGAGCAGTTCTTC
CATSTSANNEQFF
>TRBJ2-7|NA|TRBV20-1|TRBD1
TGCAGTGCCGGGACAGAAAACTACGAGCAGTACTTC
CSAGTENYEQYF
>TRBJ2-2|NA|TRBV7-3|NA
TGTGCCAGCAGCTTAATGGGGTTAACCGGGGAGCTGTTTTTT
CASSLMGLTGELFF
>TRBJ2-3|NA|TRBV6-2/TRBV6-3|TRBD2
TGTGCCAGCAGTTACCACTTAGCGGGAGGGCTGGATACGCAGTATTTT
CASSYHLAGGLDTQYF
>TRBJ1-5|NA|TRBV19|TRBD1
TGTGCCAGTAGTGCGTCGCACAGGGGACGCAATCAGCCCCAGCATTTT
CASSASHRGRNQPQHF
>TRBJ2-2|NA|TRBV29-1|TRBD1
TGCAGCGTCTCCGACAGGGTCGGAGGCGGGGAGCTGTTTTTT
CSVSDRVGGGELFF
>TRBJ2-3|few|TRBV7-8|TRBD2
TGTGCCAGCAGCTTAGCGAACGGGAGGGCGAATTTT
CASSLANGRANF
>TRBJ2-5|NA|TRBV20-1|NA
TGCAGTGCTTTTGATCGGAGCGGCCCCTCAGCGGGAGAGACCCAGTACTTC
CSAFDRSGPSAGETQYF
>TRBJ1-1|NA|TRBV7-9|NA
TGTGCCAGCAGCTCGAGAAACTCATTGAACACTGAAGCTTTCTTT
CASSSRNSLNTEAFF
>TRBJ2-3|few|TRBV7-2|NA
TGTGCCAGCAGCTTAACCTCAACTACAGATACGCAGTATTTT
CASSLTSTTDTQYF
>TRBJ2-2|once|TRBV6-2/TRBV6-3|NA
TGTGCCAGCAGCTTCTCTTGGACCGGGGAGCTGTTTTTT
CASSFSWTGELFF
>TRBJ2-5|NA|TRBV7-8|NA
TGTGCCAGCAGCTTAGTACGAATGTGGCTAGGGGAGGAGACCCAGTACTTC
CASSLVRMWLGEETQYF
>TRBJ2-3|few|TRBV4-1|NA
TGCGCCAGCAGCCTATCAGGAGGTAGCACCACAGATACGCAGTATTTT
CASSLSGGSTTDTQYF
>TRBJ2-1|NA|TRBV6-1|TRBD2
TGTGCCAGCAGTTTATTGGTTGCTAGCGGCATCTCCTACAATGAGCAGTTCTTC
CASSLLVASGISYNEQFF
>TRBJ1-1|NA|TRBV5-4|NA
TGTGCCAGCAGCCCCCTCGGGGGTGGGGACACTGAAGCTTTCTTT
CASSPLGGGDTEAFF
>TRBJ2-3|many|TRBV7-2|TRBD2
TGTGCCAGCAGCAAACTAGCGGGGGGCACAGATACGCAGTATTTT
CASSKLAGGTDTQYF
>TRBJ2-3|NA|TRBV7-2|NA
TGTGCCAGCAGCCCTGCCTTAGACCTGAACACAGATACGCAGTATTTT
CASSPALDLNTDTQYF
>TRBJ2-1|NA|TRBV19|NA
TGTGCCAGTAGTAGCCTGGGTGGGGACACCTACAATGAGCAGTTCTTC
CASSSLGGDTYNEQFF